These 21 T cell receptor beta chains share one sample of origin, sequenced in a study of T cell changes during pregnancy in multiple sclerosis. TCRdb's table, derived via immunoSEQ multiplex PCR, lists solely in-frame clones and lacks some. The table lists about 88,000 clones, roughly nine tenths of them singletons. The specimen was peripheral blood, collected in the first trimester of pregnancy. The receptors derive from a female donor with multiple sclerosis, enrolled in a pregnancy study.

This rearrangement joins TRBV9 to TRBJ2-1; D is perhaps TRBD1 (6 bases). The germline V and J ends were trimmed by 0 bases and 9 bases, with 13 bases remaining between them. Germline CDR1 and CDR2: SGDLS and YYNGEE. The CDR3 runs 14 residues. The CDR3 sequence is CASSVDGGGTEQFF. The CDR3 DNA is TGTGCCAGCAGCGTAGATGGGGGCGGTACTGAGCAGTTCTTC.

This clone was found once. This sequence joins TRBV5-1 and TRBJ2-7; maybe TRBD1 (6 bases). The CDR3 has 16 amino acids. The germline V and J ends were trimmed by 0 bases and 2 bases, with 15 bases remaining between them. The germline V gene encodes CDR1 SGHRS and CDR2 YFSETQ. This CDR3 is CASSLVLGGTAYEQYF. CDR3 coding DNA: TGCGCCAGCAGCTTGGTGTTAGGGGGTACGGCCTACGAGCAGTACTTC. The whole variable domain, remainder taken from reference TRBV5-1 and TRBJ2-7, is KAGVTQTPRYLIKTRGQQVTLSCSPISGHRSVSWYQQTPGQGLQFLFEYFSETQRNKGNFPGRFSGRQFSNSRSEMNVSTLELGDSALYLCASSLVLGGTAYEQYFGPGTRLTVT.

This clone has a single count. J is TRBJ2-2 and V is TRBV7-3; 8 bases map to TRBD2. Per germline, CDR1 SGHTA and CDR2 FQGTGA. The CDR3 is 15 residues long. J gave up 6 bases and V 2 bases, and 5 bases lay outside the gene matches. The CDR3 DNA follows: TGTGCCAGCAGCTTACGTCTAGCGGGCCCCGGGGAGCTGTTTTTT. Translating it yields CASSLRLAGPGELFF.

This clone appeared a single time. The CDR3 reads CASSAGGTDNEKLFF. The CDR3, as DNA: TGTGCCAGCAGTGCAGGGGGTACGGATAATGAAAAACTGTTTTTT. This sequence joins TRBV6-1 and TRBJ1-4, with 7 bases aligning to TRBD1. This CDR3 comprises 15 residues. The V and J ends lost 4 bases and 4 bases, in that order; junction bases with no gene match: 6. CDR1 and CDR2 from the germline V gene are MNHNS and SASEGT.

The chain combines TRBV29-1 with TRBJ2-1, with 11 nucleotides matching TRBD1. The CDR3 spans 14 residues. Germline lookup yields CDR1 SQVTM and CDR2 ANQGSEA. Unmatched junction bases numbered 4, after V lost 5 bases and J lost 4 bases. The CDR3 nucleotides are TGCAGCGTTCGGGGGGACAGGGGGTACAATGAGCAGTTCTTC. Translated: CSVRGDRGYNEQFF.

This clone has just one count. V gene TRBV29-1 combines with J gene TRBJ1-1; 7 bases map to TRBD1. V shed 7 bases, J shed 0 bases, and the junction held 2 bases outside the gene matches. The CDR3 is 12 residues long. Germline V lookup: CDR1 SQVTM, CDR2 ANQGSEA. The CDR3 DNA reads TGCAGCGGGACAGGTTTGAACACTGAAGCTTTCTTT. It specifies CSGTGLNTEAFF. Supplemented by reference TRBV29-1 and TRBJ1-1, the full variable domain reads SAVISQKPSRDICQRGTSLTIQCQVDSQVTMMFWYRQQPGQSLTLIATANQGSEATYESGFVIDKFPISRPNLTFSTLTVSNMSPEDSSIYLCSGTGLNTEAFFGQGTRLTVV.

V and J are TRBV28 and TRBJ2-1; D remains unclear. Trimming removed 6 bases at V and 8 bases at J, with 8 bases between. Germline V gives CDR1 MDHEN, CDR2 SYDVKM. CDR3 length: 11 residues. DNA for the CDR3: TGTGCCAGCAGAGCCCTTCATGAGCAGTTCTTC. Translating it yields CASRALHEQFF.

The table lists this clone with a count of one. The chain has TRBV19 and TRBJ2-1; 7 bases are a match to TRBD2. Trimming at V came to 5 bases and at J to 9 bases, leaving 10 bases not matched to a gene. The germline V gene has CDR1 LNHDA and CDR2 SQIVND (reference sequence). The CDR3 runs to 14 residues. The CDR3 DNA sequence: TGTGCCAGTAGTGGGGCGGGAGAGATAAGTGAGCAGTTCTTC. It is translated as CASSGAGEISEQFF. Full variable domain (remainder filled in from reference TRBV19 and TRBJ2-1): DGGITQSPKYLFRKEGQNVTLSCEQNLNHDAMYWYRQDPGQGLRLIYYSQIVNDFQKGDIAEGYSVSREKKESFPLTVTSAQKNPTAFYLCASSGAGEISEQFFGPGTRLTVL.

The J gene is TRBJ2-6, the V gene TRBV7-9; D is undetermined. CDR3 length: 17 residues. Germline CDR1 reads SEHNR; CDR2 reads FQNEAQ (reference sequence). The ends were cut back, 0 bases at V and 0 bases at J, with 9 bases in the middle. CDR3 nucleotides: TGTGCCAGCAGCTTAGCGGGCTCTTTCTCTGGGGCCAACGTCCTGACTTTC. Amino acid sequence: CASSLAGSFSGANVLTF.

The V and J genes are TRBV5-1 and TRBJ2-7; a possible D gene is TRBD1 (6 bases). Germline V gene lookup returns CDR1 SGHRS and CDR2 YFSETQ. Trimming cost V 2 bases and J 3 bases, with 12 bases left between them. This CDR3 contains 14 residues. The CDR3 DNA is TGCGCCAGCAGCTTCAGAGGGGGACGCTACGAGCAGTACTTC. It encodes CASSFRGGRYEQYF.

The CDR3 DNA reads TGCGCCAGCAGCTCCGACGCGGCCGACGGCTCCTACGAGCAGTACTTC. As protein: CASSSDAADGSYEQYF. The chain is built from TRBV5-1 and TRBJ2-7; no reliable D call. Between the trimmed V and J ends, which lost 3 bases and 0 bases, there was a span of 16 bases. This CDR3 is 16 amino acids long. Germline-derived CDR1 and CDR2 are SGHRS and YFSETQ. Full variable domain (rest looked up from reference TRBV5-1 and TRBJ2-7): KAGVTQTPRYLIKTRGQQVTLSCSPISGHRSVSWYQQTPGQGLQFLFEYFSETQRNKGNFPGRFSGRQFSNSRSEMNVSTLELGDSALYLCASSSDAADGSYEQYFGPGTRLTVT.

This chain uses TRBV7-2 with TRBJ2-1, with D unclear. Germline CDR1 SGHTA, CDR2 FQGNSA. V was cut by 5 bases and J by 9 bases, with 14 bases left in between. The CDR3 extends over 13 amino acids. CDR3 DNA sequence: TGTGCCAGCAGCCTACCTGCTAGATCTGAGCAGTTCTTC. Protein: CASSLPARSEQFF.

The DNA of the CDR3 is TGTGCCAGCAGCTTAGGATTCGGGTCGTATGGCTACACCTTC. The encoded protein is CASSLGFGSYGYTF. The chain carries TRBV11-2 and TRBJ1-2; D unclear. Deletions cut 1 base from V and 5 bases from J, with 11 bases between. Germline-derived CDR1 and CDR2 are SGHAT and FQNNGV. The CDR3 length is 14 residues.

The chain combines TRBV19 with TRBJ1-1; D is perhaps TRBD1 (6 bases). Germline V gene data show CDR1 as LNHDA and CDR2 as SQIVND (reference sequence). The ends were cut back, 8 bases at V and 4 bases at J, with 17 bases in the middle. This CDR3 is 14 amino acids long. The DNA of the CDR3 is TGTGCCAGTGGCGATCTCCCCAGGGGCACTGAAGCTTTCTTT. Its protein is CASGDLPRGTEAFF.

The chain couples TRBV5-6 to TRBJ2-7; D remains unclear. The CDR3 loop spans 17 amino acids. Germline values: CDR1 SGHDT, CDR2 YYEEEE. Between the trimmed V and J ends, which lost 0 bases and 7 bases, there was a span of 23 bases. The chain's CDR3 is CASSLGASRGIGVEQYF. In nucleotides, the CDR3 is TGTGCCAGCAGCTTGGGAGCATCGCGCGGTATAGGCGTGGAGCAGTACTTC.

The rearrangement links TRBV19 to TRBJ2-7, with a weak D call TRBD2 (6 bases). Trimming took 3 bases from V and 4 from J, leaving 10 bases between them. Germline V gene sequence: CDR1 LNHDA, CDR2 SQIVND (reference sequence). This CDR3 has 13 residues. DNA for the CDR3: TGTGCCAGTAGTATCCAGGAGGGTTACGAGCAGTACTTC. Protein: CASSIQEGYEQYF.

The chain carries TRBV5-1 and TRBJ2-5; 11 bases match TRBD1. Per germline, CDR1 SGHRS and CDR2 YFSETQ. V lost 6 bases, J lost 2 bases, and 9 bases stayed unmatched. This CDR3 spans 16 amino acids. The CDR3: CASNSRRDRGQETQYF. As DNA, the CDR3 is TGCGCCAGCAATTCTCGGAGGGACAGGGGGCAAGAGACCCAGTACTTC.

V is TRBV2 and J is TRBJ2-3; D is perhaps TRBD2 (5 bases). This CDR3 has 16 residues. With 1 base removed from V and 4 bases from J, the gap between germline ends came to 15 bases. Germline-derived CDR1 and CDR2 are SNHLY and FYNNEI. CDR3 coding DNA: TGTGCCAGCAGTGAAGGAACGGGAAACAAGGCAGATACGCAGTATTTT. This gives the protein CASSEGTGNKADTQYF.

The CDR3 sequence is CASSLGSLEDTQYF. Written as DNA, the CDR3 is TGTGCCAGCAGCTTGGGCAGTCTCGAGGATACGCAGTATTTT. The rearrangement uses TRBV7-9 and TRBJ2-3; D is ambiguous. From germline, CDR1 is SEHNR and CDR2 FQNEAQ (reference sequence). The ends were cut back, 3 bases at V and 6 bases at J, with 13 bases in the middle. The CDR3 runs 14 residues.

This clone was counted once. The rearrangement uses TRBV10-3 and TRBJ2-7, with 8 positions matching TRBD1. Unmatched junction bases numbered 6, after V lost 5 bases and J lost 3 bases. Per the germline V gene, CDR1 is ENHRY and CDR2 is SYGVKD. The CDR3 consists of 14 residues. For the CDR3, the DNA is TGTGCCATCAGTCCGGGACAGGACAGCTACGAGCAGTACTTC. Amino acid sequence: CAISPGQDSYEQYF.

The chain employs TRBV4-3 and TRBJ2-7, with D perhaps matching TRBD2 (6 bases). V was trimmed by 3 bases and J by 2 bases, leaving 8 bases between them. The germline gives CDR1 LGHNA, CDR2 YSLEER. CDR3 length: 13 residues. The CDR3 nucleotides read TGCGCCAGCAGCCAGTGGGGGGCCTACGAGCAGTACTTC. This codes for CASSQWGAYEQYF.